This is a list of T cell receptor beta chains from one sample in a study of T cell repertoires in cytomegalovirus infection. No cognate antigen is known for these TCRs. Via MiXCR, TCRdb re-called the reads, giving one row per CDR3 protein. The sample consists of nearly 700,000 distinct CDR3 sequences, roughly 36% of them appearing once. The source material was cultured PBMCs, sampled from culture after CMV antigen stimulation. Source of these receptors: a human donor in good health (CMV status not recorded). Some clones in this sample may be carry-over from other donors' samples. The CDR3 runs from the conserved cysteine through the conserved F or W. D genes are given only for firm matches. A clone size is listed for some rows: how often the clone was seen (once, few, many), or a class if it is expanded.

size,J,V,D,DNA,CDR3
.,TRBJ1-1,TRBV11-2,.,TGTGCCAGCAGCTTAGATCCGGCAAGGGGTGAAGCTTTCTTT,CASSLDPARGEAFF
.,TRBJ2-1,TRBV7-6,.,TGTGCCAGCAGCGCGAACTATGGTGGGGGGAATGAGCAGTTCTTC,CASSANYGGGNEQFF
few,TRBJ2-2,TRBV25-1,.,TGTGCCAGCAGTGAACAGGGGGGCACCGGGGAGCTGTTTTTT,CASSEQGGTGELFF
few,TRBJ1-2,TRBV19,TRBD1,TGTGCCAGTAGTGTTACAGGGGGCCAGGGCTACACCTTC,CASSVTGGQGYTF
few,TRBJ2-3,TRBV7-9,TRBD2,TGTGCCAGCAGCTTCACTAAAAGCGGGAAGTTTTCCGCAGATACGCAGTATTTT,CASSFTKSGKFSADTQYF
once,TRBJ1-6,TRBV6-5,TRBD1,TGTGCCAGCAGACCTCCGACAGGGAAGGGTTCACCCCTCCACTTT,CASRPPTGKGSPLHF
.,TRBJ1-6,TRBV7-8,TRBD1,TGTGCCAGCAGCGCCGACAGGGGGAATAATTCACCCCTCCACTTT,CASSADRGNNSPLHF
few,TRBJ1-3,TRBV6-5,TRBD1,TGTGCCAGCAGTTGGGACAGGGGTAGTTCTGGAAACACCATATATTTT,CASSWDRGSSGNTIYF
few,TRBJ1-1,TRBV19,.,TGTGCCAGCCACAGGGCCCGGGGGACTGAAGCTTTCTTT,CASHRARGTEAFF
few,TRBJ2-1,TRBV6-1,.,TGTGCCAGCAGTCCAATCACAAGCTCCTACAATGAGCAGTTCTTC,CASSPITSSYNEQFF
.,TRBJ1-1,TRBV12-3/TRBV12-4,.,TGTGCCAGCAGAGGCAGGCCGAACACTGAAGCTTTCTTT,CASRGRPNTEAFF
.,TRBJ1-1,TRBV6-5,.,TGTGCCAGCAGTACCCGGGCCCCGAACACTGAAGCTTTCTTT,CASSTRAPNTEAFF
.,TRBJ1-1,TRBV20-1,.,TGCAGTGCTTGGCCCGGGGGCCCCACTTCTAACACTGAAGCTTTCTTT,CSAWPGGPTSNTEAFF
many,TRBJ2-7,TRBV6-1,TRBD2,TGTGCCAGCAGTGATTCCCGGACTAGTTCGGAGCAGTACTTC,CASSDSRTSSEQYF
.,TRBJ2-3,TRBV20-1,.,TGCAGTGCTAGAGATCCCGGGGTGGGGGGAGGTACAGATACGCAGTATTTT,CSARDPGVGGGTDTQYF
.,TRBJ2-2,TRBV2,.,TGTGCCAGCAGTGTGGGGGTCGCGAACACCGGGGAGCTGTTTTTT,CASSVGVANTGELFF
.,TRBJ2-1,TRBV20-1,TRBD2,TGCAGTGCTAGAGCTAGCGGGAGGGCCGGTGAGCAGTTCTTC,CSARASGRAGEQFF
many,TRBJ2-3,TRBV7-2,.,TGTGCCAGCGGGGGCACAGATACGCAGTATTTT,CASGGTDTQYF
many,TRBJ1-5,TRBV7-8,.,TGTGCCAGCAGCTTAGCCGGATCCGGGGGGCAGCCCCAGCATTTT,CASSLAGSGGQPQHF
.,TRBJ1-2,TRBV10-3,.,TGTGCCATCAGTGAGTCACAAGCAACTAACTATGGCTACACCTTC,CAISESQATNYGYTF
.,TRBJ1-1,TRBV2,TRBD1,TGTGCCAGCAGCTACTTGACAGGGGGCACTGAAGCTTTCTTT,CASSYLTGGTEAFF
.,TRBJ2-7,TRBV20-1,TRBD2,TGCAGTGCTTCCCTCGGGGGGAGTTCCTACGAGCAGTACTTC,CSASLGGSSYEQYF
many,TRBJ2-3,TRBV12-3/TRBV12-4,TRBD1,TGTGCCAGCAGTTTAAGGACAGGGAGCACAGATACGCAGTATTTT,CASSLRTGSTDTQYF
.,TRBJ2-5,TRBV5-8,.,TGTGCCAGCAGCTTGGGCCTGACGGAAAAAGAGACCCAGTACTTC,CASSLGLTEKETQYF
few,TRBJ2-2,TRBV20-1,.,TGCAGTGCTAGGAGGAGGAACACCGGGGAGCTGTTTTTT,CSARRRNTGELFF
.,TRBJ2-3,TRBV7-2,.,TGTGCCAGCAGCTTCTTCCTCCCCCTACGGGGGGCCTGGCATACGCAGTATTTT,CASSFFLPLRGAWHTQYF
.,TRBJ2-1,TRBV5-1,TRBD2,TGCGCCAGCAGCGAGGGACTAGCGGGAGCAAGCTACAATGAGCAGTTCTTC,CASSEGLAGASYNEQFF
few,TRBJ2-5,TRBV7-2,.,TGTGCCAGCAGCTTGGCCGCCCCCCAGTACTTC,CASSLAAPQYF
.,TRBJ2-2,TRBV6-1,TRBD1,TGTGCCAGCAGAAACAGGGGCGCGAGCACCGGGGAGCTGTTTTTT,CASRNRGASTGELFF
few,TRBJ1-2,TRBV5-4,TRBD1,TGTGCCAGCAGCATCCGGGACAGGGGAGGAGGCTATGGCTACACCTTC,CASSIRDRGGGYGYTF
.,TRBJ2-1,TRBV6-6,.,TGTGCCAGCAGTTCCCTTTATAGCGCCCTCGGGGATGAGCAGTTCTTC,CASSSLYSALGDEQFF